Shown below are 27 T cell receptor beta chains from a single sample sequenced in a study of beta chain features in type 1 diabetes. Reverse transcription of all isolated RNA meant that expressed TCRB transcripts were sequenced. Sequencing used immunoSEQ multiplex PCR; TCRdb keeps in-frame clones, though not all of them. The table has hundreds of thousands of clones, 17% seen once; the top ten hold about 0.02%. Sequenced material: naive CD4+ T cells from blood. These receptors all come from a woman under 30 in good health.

The CDR3, as DNA: TGTGCCAGCAGCCCGAAACTGTTAGGGGGCGAGCAGTACTTC. As protein: CASSPKLLGGEQYF. The chain links TRBV5-4 to TRBJ2-7, with TRBD1 as a possible D gene (6 bases). CDR3 size: 14 residues. V gave up 4 bases and J gave up 6 bases, with 17 bases separating them. Germline CDR1 is SGHNT and CDR2 is YYREEE (reference sequence).

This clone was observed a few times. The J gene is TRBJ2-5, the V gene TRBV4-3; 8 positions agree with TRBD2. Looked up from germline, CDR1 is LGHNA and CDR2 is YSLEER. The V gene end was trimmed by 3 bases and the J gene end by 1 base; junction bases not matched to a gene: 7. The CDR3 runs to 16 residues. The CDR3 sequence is CASSHVRAGGQETQYF. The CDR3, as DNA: TGCGCCAGCAGCCACGTTCGGGCGGGGGGCCAAGAGACCCAGTACTTC.

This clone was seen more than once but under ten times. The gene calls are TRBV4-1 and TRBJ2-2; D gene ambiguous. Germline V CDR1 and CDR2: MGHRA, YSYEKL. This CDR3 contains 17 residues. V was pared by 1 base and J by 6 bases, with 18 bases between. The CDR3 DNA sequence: TGCGCCAGCAGCCAAGGACCCGCTAGATCGATTCCCGGGGAGCTGTTTTTT. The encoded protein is CASSQGPARSIPGELFF.

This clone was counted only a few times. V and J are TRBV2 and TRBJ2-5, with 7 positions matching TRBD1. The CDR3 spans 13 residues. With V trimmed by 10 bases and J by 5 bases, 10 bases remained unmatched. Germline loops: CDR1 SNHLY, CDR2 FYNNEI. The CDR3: CAIHKGARETQYF. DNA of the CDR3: TGTGCCATCCATAAGGGGGCGCGTGAGACCCAGTACTTC.

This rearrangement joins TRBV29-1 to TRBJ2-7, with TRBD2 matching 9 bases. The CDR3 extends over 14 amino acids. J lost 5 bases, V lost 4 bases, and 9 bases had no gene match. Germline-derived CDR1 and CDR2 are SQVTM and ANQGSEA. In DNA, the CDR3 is TGCAGCGTTGTGGCGGGAGGGCCCTTCAACGAGCAGTACTTC. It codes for CSVVAGGPFNEQYF.

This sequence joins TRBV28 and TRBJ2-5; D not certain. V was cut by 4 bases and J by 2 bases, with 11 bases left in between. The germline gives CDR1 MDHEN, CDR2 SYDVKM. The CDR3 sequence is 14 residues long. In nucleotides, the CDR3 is TGTGCCAGCAGTTCCCCAGCATATCAAGAGACCCAGTACTTC. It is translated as CASSSPAYQETQYF.

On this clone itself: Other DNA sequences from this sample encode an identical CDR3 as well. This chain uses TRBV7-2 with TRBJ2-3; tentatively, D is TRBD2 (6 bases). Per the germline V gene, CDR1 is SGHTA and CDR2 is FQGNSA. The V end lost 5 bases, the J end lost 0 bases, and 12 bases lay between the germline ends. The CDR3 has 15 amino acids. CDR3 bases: TGTGCCAGCAGCCTGGCAGCGGGTAGCACAGATACGCAGTATTTT. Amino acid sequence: CASSLAAGSTDTQYF. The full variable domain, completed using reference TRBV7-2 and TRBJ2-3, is GAGVSQSPSNKVTEKGKDVELRCDPISGHTALYWYRQSLGQGLEFLIYFQGNSAPDKSGLPSDRFSAERTGGSVSTLTIQRTQQEDSAVYLCASSLAAGSTDTQYFGPGTRLTVL.

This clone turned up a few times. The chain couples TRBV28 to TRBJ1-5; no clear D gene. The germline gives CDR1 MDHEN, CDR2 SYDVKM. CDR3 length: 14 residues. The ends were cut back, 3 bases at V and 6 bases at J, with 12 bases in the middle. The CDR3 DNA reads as TGTGCCAGCAGTTTTAGGGTAGAGAGTCAGCCCCAGCATTTT. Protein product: CASSFRVESQPQHF.

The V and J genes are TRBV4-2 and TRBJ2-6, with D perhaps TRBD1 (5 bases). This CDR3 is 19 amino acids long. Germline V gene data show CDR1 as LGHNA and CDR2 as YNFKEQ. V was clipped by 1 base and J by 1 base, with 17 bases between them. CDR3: CASSQVSGLGGSGANVLTF. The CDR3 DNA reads TGTGCCAGCAGCCAAGTATCAGGGTTAGGTGGATCTGGGGCCAACGTCCTGACTTTC.

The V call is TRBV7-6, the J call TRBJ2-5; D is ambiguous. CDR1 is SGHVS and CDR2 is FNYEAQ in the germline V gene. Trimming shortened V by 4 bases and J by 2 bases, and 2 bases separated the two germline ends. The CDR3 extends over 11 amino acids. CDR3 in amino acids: CASSWQETQYF. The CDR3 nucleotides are TGTGCCAGCAGCTGGCAAGAGACCCAGTACTTC.

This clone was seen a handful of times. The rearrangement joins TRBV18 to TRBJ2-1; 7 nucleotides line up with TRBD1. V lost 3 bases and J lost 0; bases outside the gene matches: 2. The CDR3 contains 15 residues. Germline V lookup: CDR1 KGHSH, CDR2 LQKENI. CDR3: CASSPQGVSYNEQFF. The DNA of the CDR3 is TGTGCCAGCTCACCTCAGGGGGTCTCCTACAATGAGCAGTTCTTC.

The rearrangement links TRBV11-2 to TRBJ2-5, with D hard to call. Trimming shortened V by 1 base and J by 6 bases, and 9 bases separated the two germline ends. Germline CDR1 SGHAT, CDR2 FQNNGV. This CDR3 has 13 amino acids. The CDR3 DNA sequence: TGTGCCAGCAGCTTAGGGGATAGGAAGACCCAGTACTTC. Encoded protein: CASSLGDRKTQYF. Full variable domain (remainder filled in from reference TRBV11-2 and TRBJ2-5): EAGVAQSPRYKIIEKRQSVAFWCNPISGHATLYWYQQILGQGPKLLIQFQNNGVVDDSQLPKDRFSAERLKGVDSTLKIQPAKLEDSAVYLCASSLGDRKTQYFGPGTRLLVL.

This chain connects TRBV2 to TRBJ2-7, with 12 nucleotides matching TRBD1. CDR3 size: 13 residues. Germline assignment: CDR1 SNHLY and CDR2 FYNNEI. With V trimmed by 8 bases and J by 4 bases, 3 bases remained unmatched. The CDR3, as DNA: TGTGCCAGCGCGGGACAGGGGGCTTACGAGCAGTACTTC. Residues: CASAGQGAYEQYF.

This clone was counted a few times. CDR3 nucleotide sequence: TGCAGTGTAGGCGCCCCCGGCGAAGCTTTCTTT. Residues: CSVGAPGEAFF. The chain is built from TRBV20-1 and TRBJ1-1; D ambiguous. CDR3 length equals 11 residues. Trimming shortened V by 7 bases and J by 8 bases, and 14 bases separated the two germline ends. Germline lookup yields CDR1 DFQATT and CDR2 SNEGSKA (reference sequence).

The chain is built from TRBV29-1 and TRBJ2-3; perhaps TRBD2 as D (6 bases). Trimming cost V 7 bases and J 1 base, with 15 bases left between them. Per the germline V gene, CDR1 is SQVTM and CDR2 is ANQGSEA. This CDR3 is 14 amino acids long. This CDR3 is CSAKRAPGTDTQYF. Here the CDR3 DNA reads TGCAGCGCAAAGCGGGCCCCAGGCACAGATACGCAGTATTTT.

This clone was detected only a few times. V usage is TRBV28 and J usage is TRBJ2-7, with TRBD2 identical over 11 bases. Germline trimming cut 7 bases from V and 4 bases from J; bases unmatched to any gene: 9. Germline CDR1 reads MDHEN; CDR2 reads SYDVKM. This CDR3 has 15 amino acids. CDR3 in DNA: TGTGCCAGCACTTCTCGGCCTAGCGGGAGGTACGAGCAGTACTTC. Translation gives CASTSRPSGRYEQYF.

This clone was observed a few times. The CDR3 region is CASSLFAGGPRTQYF. The CDR3 bases are TGTGCCAGCAGTTTATTTGCGGGGGGCCCCCGGACCCAGTACTTC. The V and J genes are TRBV28 and TRBJ2-5; 8 bases map to TRBD2. CDR1 and CDR2 (germline): MDHEN, SYDVKM. The junction had 8 bases not matched to a gene; V was cut back by 1 base and J by 7 bases. CDR3 size: 15 residues.

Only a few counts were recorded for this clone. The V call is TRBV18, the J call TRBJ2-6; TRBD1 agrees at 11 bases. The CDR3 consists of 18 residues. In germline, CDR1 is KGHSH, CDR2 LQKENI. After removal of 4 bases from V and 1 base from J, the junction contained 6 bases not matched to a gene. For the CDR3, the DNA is TGTGCCAGCTCACAAAGGACAGGGGGCTCATCTGGGGCCAACGTCCTGACTTTC. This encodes CASSQRTGGSSGANVLTF.

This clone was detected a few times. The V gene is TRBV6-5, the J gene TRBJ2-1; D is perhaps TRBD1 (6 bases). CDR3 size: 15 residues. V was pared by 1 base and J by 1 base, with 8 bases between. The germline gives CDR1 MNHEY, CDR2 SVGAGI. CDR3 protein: CASSYLGASYNEQFF. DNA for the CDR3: TGTGCCAGCAGTTACTTGGGGGCATCCTACAATGAGCAGTTCTTC.

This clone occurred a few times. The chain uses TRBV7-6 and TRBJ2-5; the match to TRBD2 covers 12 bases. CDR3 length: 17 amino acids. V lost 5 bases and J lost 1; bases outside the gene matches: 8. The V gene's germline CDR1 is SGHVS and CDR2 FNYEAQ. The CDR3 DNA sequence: TGTGCCAGCAGCCCGGGACTAGCGGGCGGGAGCCAAGAGACCCAGTACTTC. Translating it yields CASSPGLAGGSQETQYF.

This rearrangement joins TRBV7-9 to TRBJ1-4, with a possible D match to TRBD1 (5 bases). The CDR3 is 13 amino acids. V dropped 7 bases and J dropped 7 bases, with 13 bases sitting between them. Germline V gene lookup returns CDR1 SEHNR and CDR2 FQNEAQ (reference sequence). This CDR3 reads CASKNGATEKLFF. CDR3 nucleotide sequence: TGTGCCAGCAAAAATGGGGCCACTGAAAAACTGTTTTTT.

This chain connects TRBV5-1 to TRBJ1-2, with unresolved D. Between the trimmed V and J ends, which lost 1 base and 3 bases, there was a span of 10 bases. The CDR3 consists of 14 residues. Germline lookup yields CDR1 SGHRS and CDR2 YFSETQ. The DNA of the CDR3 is TGCGCCAGCAGCTTGCGTCAGGAGGACTATGGCTACACCTTC. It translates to CASSLRQEDYGYTF.

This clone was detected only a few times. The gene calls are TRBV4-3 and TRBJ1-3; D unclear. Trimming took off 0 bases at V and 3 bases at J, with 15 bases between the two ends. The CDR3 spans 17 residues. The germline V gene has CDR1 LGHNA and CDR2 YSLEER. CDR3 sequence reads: CASSQEGTAIFGNTIYF. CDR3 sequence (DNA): TGCGCCAGCAGCCAAGAAGGTACAGCGATATTTGGAAACACCATATATTTT.

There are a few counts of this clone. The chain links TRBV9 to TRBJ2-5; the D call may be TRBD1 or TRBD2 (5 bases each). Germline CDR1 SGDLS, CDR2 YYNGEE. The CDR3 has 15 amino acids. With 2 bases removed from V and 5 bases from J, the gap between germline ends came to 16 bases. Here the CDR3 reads CASSVSGRQSETQYF. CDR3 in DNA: TGTGCCAGCAGCGTGTCGGGACGCCAGAGTGAGACCCAGTACTTC.

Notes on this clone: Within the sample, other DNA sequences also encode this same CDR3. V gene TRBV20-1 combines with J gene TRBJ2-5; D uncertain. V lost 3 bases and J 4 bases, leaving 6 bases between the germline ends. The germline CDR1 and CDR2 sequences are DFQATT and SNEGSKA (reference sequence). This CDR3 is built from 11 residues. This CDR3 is CSARRGETQYF. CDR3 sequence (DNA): TGCAGTGCTAGGAGAGGAGAGACCCAGTACTTC.

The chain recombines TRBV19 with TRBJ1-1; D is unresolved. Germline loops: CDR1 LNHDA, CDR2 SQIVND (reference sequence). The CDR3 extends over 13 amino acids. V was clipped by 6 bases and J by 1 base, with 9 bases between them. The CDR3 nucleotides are TGTGCCAGTAGACCGACGGGGAACACTGAAGCTTTCTTT. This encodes CASRPTGNTEAFF. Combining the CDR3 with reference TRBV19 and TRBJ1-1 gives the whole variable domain DGGITQSPKYLFRKEGQNVTLSCEQNLNHDAMYWYRQDPGQGLRLIYYSQIVNDFQKGDIAEGYSVSREKKESFPLTVTSAQKNPTAFYLCASRPTGNTEAFFGQGTRLTVV.

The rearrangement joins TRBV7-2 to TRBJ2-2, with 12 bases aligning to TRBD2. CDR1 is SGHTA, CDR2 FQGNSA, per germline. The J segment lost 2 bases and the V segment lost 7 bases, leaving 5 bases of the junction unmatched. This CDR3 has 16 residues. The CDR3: CASTKTSGRNTGELFF. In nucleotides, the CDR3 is TGTGCCAGCACAAAGACTAGCGGGAGAAACACCGGGGAGCTGTTTTTT.